This TCR beta chain is from a study of T cells in Graves' hyperthyroidism and ophthalmopathy. What was amplified from RNA transcripts were TCR beta CDR3 regions. Initially, a first-round RT-PCR of the TCR CDR3 employed the HTBI primer set. TCRdb reprocessed the multiplex PCR reads via MiXCR and lists one record per CDR3 protein. Found here are hundreds of thousands of distinct CDR3 sequences, 16% of them singletons; the top ten hold 18%. Germline V CDR1 and CDR2: MDHEN, SYDVKM. V was clipped by 5 bases and J by 1 base; unmatched bases: 8. The CDR3 is 18 amino acids. The V and J genes are TRBV28 and TRBJ2-3; 14 nucleotides align to TRBD2. The receptor comes from a woman aged 18-30 years with Graves' hyperthyroidism. Sequenced material: blood. Here the CDR3 DNA reads TGTGCCAGCAGTGGGACTAGCGGGGGTAGCCCTGGCACAGATACGCAGTATTTT. It is translated as CASSGTSGGSPGTDTQYF.